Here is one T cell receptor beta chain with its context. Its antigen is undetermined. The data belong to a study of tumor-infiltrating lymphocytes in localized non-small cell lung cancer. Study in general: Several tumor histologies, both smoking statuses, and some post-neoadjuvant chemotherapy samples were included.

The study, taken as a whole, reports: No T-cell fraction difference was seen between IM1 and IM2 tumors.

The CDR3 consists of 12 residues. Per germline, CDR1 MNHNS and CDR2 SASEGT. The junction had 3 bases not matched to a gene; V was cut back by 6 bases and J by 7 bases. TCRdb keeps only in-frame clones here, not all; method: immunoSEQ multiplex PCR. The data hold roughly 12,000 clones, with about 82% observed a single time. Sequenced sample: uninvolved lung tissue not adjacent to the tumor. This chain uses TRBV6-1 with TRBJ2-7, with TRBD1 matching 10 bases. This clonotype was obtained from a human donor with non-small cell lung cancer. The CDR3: CASRGTGVEQYF. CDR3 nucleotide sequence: TGTGCCAGCAGGGGGACAGGGGTTGAGCAGTACTTC.